This T cell receptor (beta chain) was sequenced during a study of blood T cell repertoires in COVID-19. This CDR3 is built from 15 residues. The germline V gene encodes CDR1 SGHDN and CDR2 FVKESK. J lost 3 bases, V lost 4 bases, and 3 bases had no gene match. Repertoires were generated with immunoSEQ multiplex PCR, while TCRdb's copy carries only in-frame clones and drops some. Counted here are 310,000 or so clones, 87% occurring once; the ten biggest clones make up just under 9%. This clonotype originated in a woman aged 18 to 35 who had recovered from COVID-19. The rearrangement uses TRBV14 and TRBJ2-1; 10 bases match TRBD2. Sample: PBMCs or T cells enriched from blood (not recorded which). CDR3: CASSRTSGIYNEQFF. The DNA for the CDR3 is TGTGCCAGCAGCCGAACTAGCGGGATCTACAATGAGCAGTTCTTC.